The clone carrying this T cell receptor (beta chain) was detected once. Its antigen remains unknown. The sample comes from a study of cytomegalovirus exposure and HLA in healthy donors. PCR involved 60 Vbeta and 13 Jbeta primers. TCRdb's table, derived via immunoSEQ multiplex PCR, lists solely in-frame clones and lacks some. The table shows about 170,000 clones, with 80% to 90% occurring only once. This CDR3 spans 13 amino acids. Germline lookup yields CDR1 MNHNS and CDR2 SASEGT. Trimming removed 5 bases from V and 4 bases from J; junction bases left unmatched: 2. Regarding the study as a whole: TRBV6-2, TRBV6-3 and other indistinguishable V segments were excluded. There were some public TCRs occurring in many donors, but most TCR sequences were rare.

The source of this sequence is a man aged 25-45 years in good health and CMV-seropositive. The chain has TRBV6-1 and TRBJ1-3; 7 nucleotides line up with TRBD1. Sequencing was done on a sample of PBMCs. The CDR3 DNA reads as TGTGCCAGCAGTAGGACAGGCGGAAACACCATATATTTT. Protein product: CASSRTGGNTIYF.